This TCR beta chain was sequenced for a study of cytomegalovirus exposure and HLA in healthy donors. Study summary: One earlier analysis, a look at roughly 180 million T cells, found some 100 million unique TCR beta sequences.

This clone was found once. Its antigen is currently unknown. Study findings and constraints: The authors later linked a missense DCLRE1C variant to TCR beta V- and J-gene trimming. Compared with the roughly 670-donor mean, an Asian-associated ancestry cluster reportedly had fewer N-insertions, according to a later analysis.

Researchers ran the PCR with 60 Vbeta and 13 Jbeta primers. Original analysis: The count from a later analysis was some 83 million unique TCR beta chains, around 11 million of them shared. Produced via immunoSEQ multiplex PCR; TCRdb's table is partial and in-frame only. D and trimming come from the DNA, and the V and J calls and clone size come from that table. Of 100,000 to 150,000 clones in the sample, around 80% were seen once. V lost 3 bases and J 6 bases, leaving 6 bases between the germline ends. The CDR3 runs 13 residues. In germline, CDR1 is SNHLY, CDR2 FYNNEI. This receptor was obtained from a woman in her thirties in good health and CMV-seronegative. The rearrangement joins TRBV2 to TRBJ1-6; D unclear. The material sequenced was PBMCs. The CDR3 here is CASSEDFNSPLHF. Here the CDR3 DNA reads TGTGCCAGCAGTGAGGACTTTAATTCACCCCTCCACTTT.